This is a list of T cell receptor beta chains from one sample in a study of blood T cell repertoires in COVID-19. TCRdb's copy holds only in-frame clones and misses some; the assay was immunoSEQ multiplex PCR. The sample gives roughly 500,000 clones, 70% to 90% of which show up once; roughly 3.1% is in the top ten. The sequencing sample was made of peripheral blood. The source of these receptors is a human donor in a cohort sampled during active COVID-19. CDR3s include the opening cysteine and the closing phenylalanine or tryptophan. A D gene is named only where the DNA matches it firmly. Clone size is given for some rows only: seen once, a few or many times, or a class if the clone is expanded.

NA | TRBJ2-7 | TRBV27 | NA | TGTGCCAGCAGTTTATCCCTCTCACAGCGGCCCTACGAGCAGTACTTC | CASSLSLSQRPYEQYF
NA | TRBJ2-3 | TRBV7-7 | NA | TGTGCTAGCAGCCCCGGGTCCAGCACAGATACGCAGTATTTT | CASSPGSSTDTQYF
NA | TRBJ2-7 | TRBV9 | once | TGTGCCAGCAGCCCCCGACAGAGCTCCTACGAGCAGTACTTC | CASSPRQSSYEQYF
TRBD2 | TRBJ2-1 | TRBV6-1 | NA | TGTGCCAGCAGTGATAGCGGGAGCTACAATGAGCAGTTCTTC | CASSDSGSYNEQFF
NA | TRBJ2-1 | TRBV18 | NA | TGTGCCAGCTCACTCTCTCTCCGGACTGGGATGGGGGAGGATGAGCAGTTCTTC | CASSLSLRTGMGEDEQFF
TRBD2 | TRBJ2-1 | TRBV6-2/TRBV6-3 | NA | TGTGCCAGCAGCCTTGATCGGGGGGTTGAGTTCTTC | CASSLDRGVEFF
TRBD1 | TRBJ2-5 | TRBV27 | NA | TGTGCCAGCAGTACCGACACAGGGGCCCAAGAGACCCAGTACTTC | CASSTDTGAQETQYF
TRBD2 | TRBJ2-3 | TRBV7-2 | NA | TGTGCCAGCAGCTTAGAGCCTAGCGGGGCCACAGATACGCAGTATTTT | CASSLEPSGATDTQYF
NA | TRBJ1-4 | TRBV15 | NA | TGTGCCACCAGCCTCGACAGGACCGGGGATGAAAAACTGTTTTTT | CATSLDRTGDEKLFF
NA | TRBJ1-1 | TRBV5-6 | NA | TGTGCCAGCAGCTGGGCGGGGGGGATCACTGAAGCTTTCTTT | CASSWAGGITEAFF
TRBD2 | TRBJ2-3 | TRBV11-3 | NA | TGTGCCAGCAGCTCCACTAGCGGGAACGCAGATACGCAGTATTTT | CASSSTSGNADTQYF
TRBD2 | TRBJ2-1 | TRBV6-1 | NA | TGTGCCAGCAGTGTGACTAGCGGGAGGATTCCGTACAATGAGCAGTTCTTC | CASSVTSGRIPYNEQFF
NA | TRBJ2-7 | TRBV25-1 | NA | TGTGCCACCGGTAGTACTACCCCCTACGAGCAGTACTTC | CATGSTTPYEQYF
NA | TRBJ2-7 | TRBV7-8 | NA | TGTGCCAGCAGTCCTAGGTACGGCGAGCAGTACTTC | CASSPRYGEQYF
TRBD2 | TRBJ2-2 | TRBV5-1 | few | TGCGCCAGCAGCTACGGACTAGCGGGACCCACCGGGGAGCTGTTTTTT | CASSYGLAGPTGELFF
TRBD1 | TRBJ1-1 | TRBV6-5 | NA | TGTGCCAGCAGTTTCTCGGGACAGGGAAGGGGAGCTGAAGCTTTCTTT | CASSFSGQGRGAEAFF
TRBD1 | TRBJ1-2 | TRBV7-8 | NA | TGTGCCAGCAGCTGGGGGGCGGGGACAGTGAACTATGGCTACACCTTC | CASSWGAGTVNYGYTF
TRBD2 | TRBJ2-5 | TRBV12-5 | NA | TGTGCTAGTGGTTCCGGACTAGCGGGCCAAGAGACCCAGTACTTC | CASGSGLAGQETQYF
NA | TRBJ2-1 | TRBV7-2 | NA | TGTGCCAGCAGCTTATCAGGCTCCAGGAGGGGGGGTTTCTTC | CASSLSGSRRGGFF
TRBD1 | TRBJ2-2 | TRBV27 | NA | TGTGCCAGCAGTTTAGGGGACAGGGTCACCGGGGAGCTGTTTTTT | CASSLGDRVTGELFF
TRBD2 | TRBJ2-2 | TRBV2 | NA | TGTGCCAGCAAGGGGACTAGCGTTATCACCGGGGAGCTGTTTTTT | CASKGTSVITGELFF
TRBD2 | TRBJ2-1 | TRBV7-3 | NA | TGTGCCAGCAGCCCTAGCGGGAGGGGAACCTACAATGAGCAGTTCTTC | CASSPSGRGTYNEQFF
NA | TRBJ2-5 | TRBV2 | once | TGTGCCAGCAGTGAGGGCTCTCAGGGGACCCAGTACTTC | CASSEGSQGTQYF
NA | TRBJ1-5 | TRBV3-1/TRBV3-2 | NA | TGTGCCAGCAGCCAAGGGGGAGGGCAGCCCCAGCATTTT | CASSQGGGQPQHF
TRBD1 | TRBJ2-2 | TRBV30 | NA | TGTGCCTGGAGTGTGACAGGGTCCGGGGAGCTGTTTTTT | CAWSVTGSGELFF
TRBD1 | TRBJ1-2 | TRBV5-1 | once | TGCGCCACGGGACAGGGGAACTATGGCTACACCTTC | CATGQGNYGYTF
NA | TRBJ2-3 | TRBV7-9 | once | TGTGCCAGCCATCGCGCCCGAGGTTTAGATACGCAGTATTTT | CASHRARGLDTQYF
TRBD2 | TRBJ2-1 | TRBV28 | few | TGTGCCAGCAGTTTCCCTAGAGGACTAGCGGGTAGACGGAATGAGCAGTTCTTC | CASSFPRGLAGRRNEQFF
NA | TRBJ2-7 | TRBV5-4 | NA | TGTGCCAGGTTGGGCCGGGACTTCGACTACGAGCAGTACTTC | CARLGRDFDYEQYF
NA | TRBJ1-1 | TRBV7-9 | NA | TGTGCCAGCAGCTTAGTCATCCAGAACACTGAAGCTTTCTTT | CASSLVIQNTEAFF
NA | TRBJ1-3 | TRBV18 | once | TGTGCCAGCTCACCAGTGAGCGTCGGAAACACCATATATTTT | CASSPVSVGNTIYF
NA | TRBJ2-5 | TRBV24-1 | NA | TGTGCCACCAGTGACCCTGCGGGACCCGGAGAGACCCAGTACTTC | CATSDPAGPGETQYF
TRBD2 | TRBJ2-1 | TRBV5-1 | NA | TGCGCCAGCAGCTTGGTACTAGCGGGAACCTACAATGAGCAGTTCTTC | CASSLVLAGTYNEQFF
TRBD1 | TRBJ2-7 | TRBV19 | once | TGTGCCAGTAGTCCGCGGGACAGGGGTACCTACGAGCAGTACTTC | CASSPRDRGTYEQYF
NA | TRBJ2-4 | TRBV6-2/TRBV6-3 | NA | TGTGCCAGCAGTTATTTAACCATCGGTCAATACTTC | CASSYLTIGQYF
TRBD2 | TRBJ2-3 | TRBV7-2 | once | TGTGCCAGCAGCCTCTCTAGCGGGAGAGGCGATACGCAGTATTTT | CASSLSSGRGDTQYF
NA | TRBJ2-1 | TRBV28 | NA | TGTGCCAGCAGTTTCGTGCGGAGGTCCTACAATGAGCAGTTCTTC | CASSFVRRSYNEQFF
TRBD1 | TRBJ1-2 | TRBV5-1 | NA | TGCGCCACCTCTCCCGCAGGGGGTCCTAACTATGGCTACACCTTC | CATSPAGGPNYGYTF
TRBD2 | TRBJ2-7 | TRBV5-1 | NA | TGCGCCAGCAGCTCGGGACTAGAAGGCTACGAGCAGTACTTC | CASSSGLEGYEQYF
NA | TRBJ2-3 | TRBV9 | few | TGTGCCAGCAGCGTAGCTATAACTAGCACAGATACGCAGTATTTT | CASSVAITSTDTQYF
TRBD1 | TRBJ1-2 | TRBV28 | many | TGTGCCAGCAGTGGGATACCGGGACAGCCATCTATGGACTACACCTTC | CASSGIPGQPSMDYTF
TRBD1 | TRBJ1-4 | TRBV7-9 | NA | TGTGCCAGCAGCTTAGGACAGGGAAACGAAAAACTGTTTTTT | CASSLGQGNEKLFF
TRBD2 | TRBJ2-7 | TRBV9 | NA | TGTGCCAGCAGCGTAGACGGGAGGAAGTCAGGGGAGCAGTACTTC | CASSVDGRKSGEQYF
TRBD1 | TRBJ2-7 | TRBV18 | NA | TGTGCCAGCTCATCAAGGGGGCTCGAGCAGTACTTC | CASSSRGLEQYF
TRBD1 | TRBJ1-6 | TRBV27 | NA | TGTGCCAGCAGTCGGGCGGGGACAGGGAACTCACCCCTCCACTTT | CASSRAGTGNSPLHF
TRBD1 | TRBJ1-2 | TRBV5-1 | once | TGCGCCAGCAGCTTGACAGGGGGCGATTTCACTAACTATGGCTACACCTTC | CASSLTGGDFTNYGYTF
TRBD1 | TRBJ2-1 | TRBV27 | NA | TGTGCCAGCAGTTTAACGGGACAGGGGCCGTTCTTC | CASSLTGQGPFF
NA | TRBJ2-1 | TRBV19 | few | TGTGCCAGTAGTATAGTGGCAGGGGGGACCTACAATGAGCAGTTCTTC | CASSIVAGGTYNEQFF
NA | TRBJ1-1 | TRBV29-1 | NA | TGCAGCGTGGAAGCGGAGTTAAACACTGAAGCTTTCTTT | CSVEAELNTEAFF
TRBD2 | TRBJ2-1 | TRBV4-2 | NA | TGTGCCAGCAGCCAAGGGGGACTAGCGGGAGCTCAAGAGCAGTTCTTC | CASSQGGLAGAQEQFF